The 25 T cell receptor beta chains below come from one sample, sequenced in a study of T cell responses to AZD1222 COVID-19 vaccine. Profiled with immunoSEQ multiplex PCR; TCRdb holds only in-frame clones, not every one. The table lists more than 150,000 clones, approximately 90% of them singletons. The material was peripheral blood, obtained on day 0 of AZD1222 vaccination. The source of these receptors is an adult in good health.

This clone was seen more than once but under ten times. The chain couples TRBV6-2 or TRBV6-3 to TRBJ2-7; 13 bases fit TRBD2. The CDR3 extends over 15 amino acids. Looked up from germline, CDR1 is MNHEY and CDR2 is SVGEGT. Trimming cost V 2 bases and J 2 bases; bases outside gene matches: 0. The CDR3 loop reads CASSYTSGGAYEQYF. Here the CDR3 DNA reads TGTGCCAGCAGTTACACTAGCGGGGGGGCCTACGAGCAGTACTTC.

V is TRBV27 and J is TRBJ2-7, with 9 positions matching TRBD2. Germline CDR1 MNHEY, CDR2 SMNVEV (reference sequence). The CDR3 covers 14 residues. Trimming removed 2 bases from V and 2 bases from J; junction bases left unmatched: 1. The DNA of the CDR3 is TGTGCCAGCAGTTTAATAGCGGGGGCCTACGAGCAGTACTTC. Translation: CASSLIAGAYEQYF.

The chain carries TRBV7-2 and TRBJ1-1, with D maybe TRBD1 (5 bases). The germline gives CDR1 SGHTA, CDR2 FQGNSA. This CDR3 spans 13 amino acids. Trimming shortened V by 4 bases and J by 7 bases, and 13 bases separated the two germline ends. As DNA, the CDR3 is TGTGCCAGCAGCTCCCAGGGAGGGGTTGAAGCTTTCTTT. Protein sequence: CASSSQGGVEAFF.

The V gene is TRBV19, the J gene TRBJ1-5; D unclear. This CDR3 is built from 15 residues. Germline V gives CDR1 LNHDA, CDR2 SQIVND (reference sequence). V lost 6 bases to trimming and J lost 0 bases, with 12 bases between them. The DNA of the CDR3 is TGTGCCAGTAGCCAGGCGGTATATAGCAATCAGCCCCAGCATTTT. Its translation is CASSQAVYSNQPQHF.

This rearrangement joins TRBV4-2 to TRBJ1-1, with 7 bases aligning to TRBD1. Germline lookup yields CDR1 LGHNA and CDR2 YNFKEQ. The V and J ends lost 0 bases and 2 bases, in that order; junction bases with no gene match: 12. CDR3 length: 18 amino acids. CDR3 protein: CASSQDLLPDRANTEAFF. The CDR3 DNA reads TGTGCCAGCAGCCAAGACCTATTGCCTGACAGGGCTAACACTGAAGCTTTCTTT.

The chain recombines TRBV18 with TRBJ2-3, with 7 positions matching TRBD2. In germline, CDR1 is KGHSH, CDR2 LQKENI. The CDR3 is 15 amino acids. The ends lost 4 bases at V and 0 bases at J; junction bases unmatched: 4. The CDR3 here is CASSLRDYSTDTQYF. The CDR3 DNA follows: TGTGCCAGCTCACTAAGGGACTATAGCACAGATACGCAGTATTTT.

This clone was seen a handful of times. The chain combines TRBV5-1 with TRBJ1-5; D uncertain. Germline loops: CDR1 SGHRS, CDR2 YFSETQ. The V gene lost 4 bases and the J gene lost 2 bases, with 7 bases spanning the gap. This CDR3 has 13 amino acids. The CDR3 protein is CASSVEGNQPQHF. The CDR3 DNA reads TGCGCCAGCAGCGTAGAGGGCAATCAGCCCCAGCATTTT.

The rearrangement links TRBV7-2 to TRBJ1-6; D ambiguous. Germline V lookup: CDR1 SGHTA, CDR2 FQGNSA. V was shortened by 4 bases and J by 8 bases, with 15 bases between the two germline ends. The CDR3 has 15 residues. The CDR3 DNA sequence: TGTGCCAGCAGCTCGCCGGGCCAATACCATTCACCCCTCCACTTT. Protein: CASSSPGQYHSPLHF.

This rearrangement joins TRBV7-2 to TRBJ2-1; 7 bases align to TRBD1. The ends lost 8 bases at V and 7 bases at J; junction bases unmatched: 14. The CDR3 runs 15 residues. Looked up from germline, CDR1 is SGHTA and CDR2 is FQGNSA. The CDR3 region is CASYKETGIWNEQFF. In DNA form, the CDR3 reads TGTGCCAGCTATAAGGAGACAGGGATTTGGAATGAGCAGTTCTTC.

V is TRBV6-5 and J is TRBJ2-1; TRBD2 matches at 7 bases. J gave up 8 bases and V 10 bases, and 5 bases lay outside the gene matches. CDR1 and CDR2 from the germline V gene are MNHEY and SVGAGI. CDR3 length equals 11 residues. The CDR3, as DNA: TGTGCCACAGCGGGGAGAGATGAGCAGTTCTTC. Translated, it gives CATAGRDEQFF.

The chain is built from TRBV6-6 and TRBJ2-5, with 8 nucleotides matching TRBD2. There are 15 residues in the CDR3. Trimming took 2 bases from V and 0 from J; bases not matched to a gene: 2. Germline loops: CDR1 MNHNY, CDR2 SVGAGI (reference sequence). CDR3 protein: CASSYSGGYQETQYF. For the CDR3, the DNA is TGTGCCAGCAGTTACAGCGGGGGTTACCAAGAGACCCAGTACTTC.

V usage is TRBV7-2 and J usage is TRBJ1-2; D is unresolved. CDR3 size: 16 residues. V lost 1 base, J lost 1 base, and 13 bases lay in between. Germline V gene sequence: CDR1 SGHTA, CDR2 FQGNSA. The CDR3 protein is CASSLGGGLVNYGYTF. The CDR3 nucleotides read TGTGCCAGCAGCTTAGGGGGAGGGCTGGTTAACTATGGCTACACCTTC.

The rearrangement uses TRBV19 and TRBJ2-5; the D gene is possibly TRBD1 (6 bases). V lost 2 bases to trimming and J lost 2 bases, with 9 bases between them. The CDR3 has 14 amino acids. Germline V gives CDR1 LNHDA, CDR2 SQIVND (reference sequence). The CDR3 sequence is CASSIPRGQETQYF. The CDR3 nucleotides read TGTGCCAGTAGTATACCCAGGGGACAAGAGACCCAGTACTTC.

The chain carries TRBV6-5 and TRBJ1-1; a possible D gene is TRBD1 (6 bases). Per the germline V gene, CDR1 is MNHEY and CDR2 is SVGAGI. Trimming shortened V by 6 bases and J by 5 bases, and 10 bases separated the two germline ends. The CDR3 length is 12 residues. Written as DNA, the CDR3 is TGTGCCAGCAGGTCAGGGGAGACTGAAGCTTTCTTT. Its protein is CASRSGETEAFF.

Here the CDR3 reads CATSRGLEGSWNQPQHF. CDR3 DNA: TGTGCCACCAGCAGGGGACTAGAGGGATCGTGGAATCAGCCCCAGCATTTT. This chain links TRBV15 with TRBJ1-5; a weak D match, TRBD1 (5 bases). The CDR3 runs 17 residues. Germline V gene sequence: CDR1 LNHNV, CDR2 YYDKDF (reference sequence). Trimming removed 3 bases at V and 4 bases at J, with 19 bases between.

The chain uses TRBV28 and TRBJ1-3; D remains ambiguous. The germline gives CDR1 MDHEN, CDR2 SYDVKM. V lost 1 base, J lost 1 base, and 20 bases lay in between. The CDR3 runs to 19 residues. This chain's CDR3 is CASSLSIRPGTRSGNTIYF. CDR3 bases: TGTGCCAGCAGTTTATCCATCCGGCCGGGTACCAGGTCTGGAAACACCATATATTTT.

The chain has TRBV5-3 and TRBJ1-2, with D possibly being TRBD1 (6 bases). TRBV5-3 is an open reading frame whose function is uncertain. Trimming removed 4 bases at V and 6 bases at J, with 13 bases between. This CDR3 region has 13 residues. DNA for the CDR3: TGTGCCAGAAGCATCAACAGGGACCATGGCTACACCTTC. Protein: CARSINRDHGYTF.

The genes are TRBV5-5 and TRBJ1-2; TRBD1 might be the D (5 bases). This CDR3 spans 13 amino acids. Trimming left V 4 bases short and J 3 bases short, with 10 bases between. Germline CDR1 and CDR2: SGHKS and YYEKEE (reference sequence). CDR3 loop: CASSPRDDYGYTF. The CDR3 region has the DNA TGTGCCAGCAGCCCCAGGGATGACTATGGCTACACCTTC.

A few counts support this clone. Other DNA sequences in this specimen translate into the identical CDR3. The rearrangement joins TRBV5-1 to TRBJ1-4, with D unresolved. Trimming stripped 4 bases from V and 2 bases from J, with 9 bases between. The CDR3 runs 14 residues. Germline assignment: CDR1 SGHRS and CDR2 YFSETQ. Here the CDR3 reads CASSLGGTNEKLFF. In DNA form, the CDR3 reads TGCGCCAGCAGCCTGGGAGGGACTAATGAAAAACTGTTTTTT.

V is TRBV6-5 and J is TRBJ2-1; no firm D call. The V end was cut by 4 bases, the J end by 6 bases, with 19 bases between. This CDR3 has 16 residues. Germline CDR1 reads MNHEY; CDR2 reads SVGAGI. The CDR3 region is CASSSLWQTPSNEQFF. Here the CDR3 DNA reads TGTGCCAGCAGTTCCTTGTGGCAGACCCCCTCCAATGAGCAGTTCTTC.

CDR3 bases: TGTGCCAGCACCTCCCCCGCAGTCGGGGAGCTGTTTTTT. This codes for CASTSPAVGELFF. V gene TRBV12-3 or TRBV12-4 combines with J gene TRBJ2-2; D remains ambiguous. This CDR3 is 13 amino acids long. Trimming removed 7 bases from V and 7 bases from J, with 13 bases in between.

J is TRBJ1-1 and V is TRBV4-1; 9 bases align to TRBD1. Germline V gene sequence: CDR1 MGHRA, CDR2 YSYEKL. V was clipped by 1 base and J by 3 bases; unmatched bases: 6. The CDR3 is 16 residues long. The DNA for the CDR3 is TGCGCCAGCAGCCAAGTTACAGGGGGCTCGGACACTGAAGCTTTCTTT. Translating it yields CASSQVTGGSDTEAFF.

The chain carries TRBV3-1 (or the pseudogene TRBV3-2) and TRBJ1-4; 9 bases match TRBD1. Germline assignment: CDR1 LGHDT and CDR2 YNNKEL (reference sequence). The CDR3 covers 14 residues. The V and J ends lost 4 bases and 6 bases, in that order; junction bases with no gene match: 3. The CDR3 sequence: CASSPGQGHEKLFF. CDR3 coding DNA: TGTGCCAGCAGCCCCGGACAGGGGCATGAAAAACTGTTTTTT.

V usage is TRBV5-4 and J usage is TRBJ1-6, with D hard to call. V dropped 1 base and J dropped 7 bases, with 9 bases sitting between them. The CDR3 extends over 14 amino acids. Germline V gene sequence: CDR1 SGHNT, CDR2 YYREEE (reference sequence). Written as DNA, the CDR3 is TGTGCCAGCAGCTTGTACAGCATAAATTCACCCCTCCACTTT. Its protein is CASSLYSINSPLHF.

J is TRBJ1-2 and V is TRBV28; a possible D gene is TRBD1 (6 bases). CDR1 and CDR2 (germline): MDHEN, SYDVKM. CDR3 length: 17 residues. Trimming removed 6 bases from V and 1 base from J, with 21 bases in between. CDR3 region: CASRREARDKLNYGYTF. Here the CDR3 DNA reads TGTGCCAGCAGACGTGAGGCTCGGGACAAACTTAACTATGGCTACACCTTC.